This T cell receptor beta chain was obtained from a study of T-cell reconstitution after alpha-beta-depleted transplantation in children. Study-wide results and limits: The main origin of T-cell counts and diversity one year after transplant was newly produced T cells. The origin of alpha-beta T cells about two months after transplant was reportedly several hundred expanded graft clones. Recipient T cells and thymic progenitors that survived were the source of the high TCRbeta diversity seen at day 60 in some patients.

Unique molecular identifiers were built into the TCRbeta library. TCRdb reprocessed the PCR reads with MiXCR, giving one entry per CDR3 protein. This sample has about 580,000 distinct CDR3 sequences, with 23% found just once. Turning to this clonotype: Its specificity is not known.

This TCR derives from a boy under two years old who had a stem cell transplant for acute myeloid leukemia, so the T cells may come from the graft donor. This sample comprised PBMCs, mostly from graft donor cells, obtained 360 days after TCRalphabeta/CD19-depleted stem cell transplant.

The CDR3 here is CASSLARDTSYGYTF. CDR3 DNA sequence: TGCGCCAGCAGCTTGGCCCGGGACACCTCCTATGGCTACACCTTC. V usage is TRBV5-1 and J usage is TRBJ1-2, with D possibly being TRBD1 (6 bases). CDR3 length: 15 amino acids. Germline V gene sequence: CDR1 SGHRS, CDR2 YFSETQ. Trimming took off 0 bases at V and 4 bases at J, with 13 bases between the two ends.